A single sample is the source of the 22 T cell receptor beta chains below, sequenced in a study of shared clonotypes between healthy human individuals. Sequencing used immunoSEQ multiplex PCR; TCRdb keeps in-frame clones, though not all of them. The table includes hundreds of thousands of clones, 70% to 80% detected once. Material for sequencing was PBMCs. Source of these receptors: a woman aged 40 to 55 in good health. Some clones in this sample may be carry-over from other donors' samples.

The V and J genes are TRBV30 and TRBJ1-2, with D possibly TRBD1 on 5 matching bases. V was cut by 0 bases and J by 9 bases, with 11 bases left in between. Germline loops: CDR1 GTSNPN, CDR2 SVGIG (reference sequence). The CDR3 runs to 12 residues. For the CDR3, the DNA is TGTGCCTGGAGTGTACTCGGGGGGAGCTACACCTTC. Its protein product is CAWSVLGGSYTF.

CDR3 coding DNA: TGTGCCAGCAGCGTAGAAGCGGGGGTTAGAAATGCGAACACCGGGGAGCTGTTTTTT. As protein: CASSVEAGVRNANTGELFF. This chain links TRBV9 with TRBJ2-2; TRBD2 aligns across 8 bases. CDR3 length: 19 residues. The ends lost 0 bases at V and 0 bases at J; junction bases unmatched: 10. Germline V gives CDR1 SGDLS, CDR2 YYNGEE.

The chain carries TRBV5-1 and TRBJ2-5; 7 positions match TRBD2. The germline V gene has CDR1 SGHRS and CDR2 YFSETQ. Unmatched junction bases numbered 2, after V lost 1 base and J lost 2 bases. The CDR3 totals 14 residues. CDR3: CASSLLAEQETQYF. The DNA of the CDR3 is TGCGCCAGCAGCTTGCTAGCGGAACAAGAGACCCAGTACTTC.

CDR3 nucleotide sequence: TGTGCCAGCAGAAGGGGGTTCGAGGAGCAGTTCTTC. Translated: CASRRGFEEQFF. This sequence joins TRBV6-5 and TRBJ2-1; D may be TRBD1 (6 bases). V was trimmed by 6 bases and J by 10 bases, leaving 13 bases between them. This CDR3 contains 12 residues. Germline assignment: CDR1 MNHEY and CDR2 SVGAGI.

This clone has a single count. The V call is TRBV5-1, the J call TRBJ1-4, with D possibly being TRBD1 (5 bases). The CDR3 loop spans 14 amino acids. CDR1 SGHRS and CDR2 YFSETQ come from the germline V gene. Trimming shortened V by 2 bases and J by 5 bases, and 10 bases separated the two germline ends. CDR3 DNA: TGCGCCAGCAGCTTTGAACAGGTCAATGAAAAACTGTTTTTT. Its translation is CASSFEQVNEKLFF.

Worth noting for this clone: The identical CDR3 is also encoded by other nucleotide sequences in the sample. This chain links TRBV25-1 with TRBJ2-5; D may be TRBD1 or TRBD2 (5 bases each). Trimming left V 4 bases short and J 2 bases short, with 5 bases between. The CDR3 contains 12 residues. Germline CDR1 is MGHDK and CDR2 is SYGVNS. The CDR3 is CASSGGQETQYF. In nucleotides, the CDR3 is TGTGCCAGCAGTGGGGGGCAAGAGACCCAGTACTTC.

The V gene is TRBV28, the J gene TRBJ1-4; the D gene is possibly TRBD1 (6 bases). Trimming left V 4 bases short and J 4 bases short, with 16 bases between. The CDR3 sequence is 16 residues long. Germline values: CDR1 MDHEN, CDR2 SYDVKM. DNA for the CDR3: TGTGCCAGCAGTTCATTTGAGGAGGGGGGTAATGAAAAACTGTTTTTT. This translates into CASSSFEEGGNEKLFF.

The rearrangement uses TRBV7-9 and TRBJ1-1, with a tentative D call TRBD1 (5 bases). V lost 3 bases and J 4 bases, leaving 12 bases between the germline ends. The germline V gene has CDR1 SEHNR and CDR2 FQNEAQ (reference sequence). The CDR3 totals 14 residues. In nucleotides, the CDR3 is TGTGCCAGCAGCTTCTCAGGGAGGACCACTGAAGCTTTCTTT. It yields the protein CASSFSGRTTEAFF.

The rearrangement uses TRBV5-1 and TRBJ1-1; D may be TRBD1 (5 bases). In germline, CDR1 is SGHRS, CDR2 YFSETQ. The CDR3 extends over 13 amino acids. The germline V and J ends were trimmed by 5 bases and 4 bases, with 12 bases remaining between them. The CDR3 here is CASRLRGGTEAFF. Here the CDR3 DNA reads TGCGCCAGCAGGCTAAGGGGAGGCACTGAAGCTTTCTTT.

The J gene is TRBJ2-7, the V gene TRBV27; D is unclear. Germline V gives CDR1 MNHEY, CDR2 SMNVEV (reference sequence). Deletions cut 3 bases from V and 4 bases from J, with 19 bases between. The CDR3 runs 16 residues. In DNA form, the CDR3 reads TGTGCCAGCAGTTTGTCACCCCGGGCAGTTTCGTACGAGCAGTACTTC. Translated: CASSLSPRAVSYEQYF.

This clone has only one observation. V usage is TRBV7-9 and J usage is TRBJ1-3; D is perhaps TRBD1 (6 bases). V shed 4 bases and J shed 3 bases, with 13 bases lying between them. This CDR3 spans 15 amino acids. The germline CDR1 and CDR2 sequences are SEHNR and FQNEAQ (reference sequence). CDR3 protein: CASSSPRGRGNTIYF. DNA of the CDR3: TGTGCCAGCAGCTCCCCCAGGGGTCGTGGAAACACCATATATTTT.

The chain combines TRBV7-9 with TRBJ1-4, with 9 bases matching TRBD1. From germline, CDR1 is SEHNR and CDR2 FQNEAQ (reference sequence). This CDR3 is built from 14 residues. With V trimmed by 5 bases and J by 8 bases, 6 bases remained unmatched. Here the CDR3 reads CASSPGTGHEKLFF. DNA of the CDR3: TGTGCCAGCAGCCCGGGGACAGGGCACGAAAAACTGTTTTTT.

Regarding this clone: It is likely a read error: a sequence one base away is far more abundant. Other nucleotide sequences from this sample produce the same CDR3. V gene TRBV7-9 combines with J gene TRBJ1-2; 7 nucleotides match TRBD1. The ends lost 6 bases at V and 2 bases at J; junction bases unmatched: 3. Germline V lookup: CDR1 SEHNR, CDR2 FQNEAQ (reference sequence). The CDR3 totals 13 residues. The CDR3 DNA is TGTGCCAGCAGTCCGACAGGGAACTATGGCTACACCTTC. Its translation is CASSPTGNYGYTF.

The chain links TRBV2 to TRBJ1-4, with TRBD1 identical over 9 bases. The CDR3 consists of 14 residues. V trimming: 6 bases; J trimming: 7 bases; junction bases outside the gene matches: 6. The germline V gene has CDR1 SNHLY and CDR2 FYNNEI. The CDR3 sequence: CASSGTGRIEKLFF. CDR3 DNA: TGTGCCAGCAGCGGGACAGGGAGGATTGAAAAACTGTTTTTT.

V gene TRBV7-6 combines with J gene TRBJ2-5; 9 bases line up with TRBD1. This CDR3 has 15 amino acids. The V gene's germline CDR1 is SGHVS and CDR2 FNYEAQ. With 4 bases clipped from V and 0 bases from J, the junction kept 3 bases outside the gene matches. CDR3 region: CASSSGTGNQETQYF. CDR3 DNA sequence: TGTGCCAGCAGCTCCGGGACAGGGAACCAAGAGACCCAGTACTTC.

The CDR3 protein is CASSWDGTGVTEAFF. DNA of the CDR3: TGTGCCAGCAGCTGGGACGGGACAGGGGTGACTGAAGCTTTCTTT. The chain employs TRBV5-5 and TRBJ1-1, with 10 bases that match TRBD1. Trimming at V came to 3 bases and at J to 5 bases, leaving 7 bases not matched to a gene. Per germline, CDR1 SGHKS and CDR2 YYEKEE (reference sequence). The CDR3 is made up of 15 amino acids.

DNA for the CDR3: TGTGCCAGTTCCGTCTTGACTAGCGGCCAAGAGACCCAGTACTTC. Its translation is CASSVLTSGQETQYF. The V and J genes are TRBV19 and TRBJ2-5, with TRBD2 matching over 9 bases. From germline, CDR1 is LNHDA and CDR2 SQIVND (reference sequence). This CDR3 has 15 amino acids. With 8 bases clipped from V and 1 base from J, the junction kept 8 bases outside the gene matches. Supplemented by reference TRBV19 and TRBJ2-5, the full variable domain reads DGGITQSPKYLFRKEGQNVTLSCEQNLNHDAMYWYRQDPGQGLRLIYYSQIVNDFQKGDIAEGYSVSREKKESFPLTVTSAQKNPTAFYLCASSVLTSGQETQYFGPGTRLLVL.

The chain has TRBV19 and TRBJ1-1; D call uncertain. The V end lost 5 bases, the J end lost 3 bases, and 7 bases lay between the germline ends. Germline CDR1 reads LNHDA; CDR2 reads SQIVND (reference sequence). The CDR3 has 12 amino acids. The CDR3 sequence is CASSPSYTEAFF. CDR3 coding DNA: TGTGCCAGTAGTCCATCTTACACTGAAGCTTTCTTT. Supplemented by reference TRBV19 and TRBJ1-1, the full variable domain reads DGGITQSPKYLFRKEGQNVTLSCEQNLNHDAMYWYRQDPGQGLRLIYYSQIVNDFQKGDIAEGYSVSREKKESFPLTVTSAQKNPTAFYLCASSPSYTEAFFGQGTRLTVV.

This chain connects TRBV27 to TRBJ2-2, with D maybe TRBD2 (6 bases). V was clipped by 2 bases and J by 2 bases, with 12 bases between them. Germline V gene lookup returns CDR1 MNHEY and CDR2 SMNVEV (reference sequence). CDR3 length: 16 amino acids. The CDR3 sequence: CASSLRRGLNTGELFF. The CDR3 bases are TGTGCCAGCAGTTTACGGAGGGGCCTTAACACCGGGGAGCTGTTTTTT.

The chain is built from TRBV25-1 and TRBJ2-1, with D unresolved. Germline lookup yields CDR1 MGHDK and CDR2 SYGVNS. The CDR3 is 13 amino acids. V gave up 1 base and J gave up 4 bases, with 5 bases separating them. Here the CDR3 reads CASSEWAYNEQFF. In DNA, the CDR3 is TGTGCCAGCAGTGAATGGGCTTACAATGAGCAGTTCTTC.

This chain links TRBV28 with TRBJ2-3; TRBD2 aligns across 10 bases. This CDR3 has 15 residues. CDR1 is MDHEN and CDR2 is SYDVKM in the germline V gene. Trimming took 10 bases from V and 0 from J; bases not matched to a gene: 7. In DNA, the CDR3 is TGTGCCATCATAGCGGGAGGCTCTAGCACAGATACGCAGTATTTT. Protein sequence: CAIIAGGSSTDTQYF.

This clone has more than one count but fewer than ten. The chain has TRBV7-7 and TRBJ2-2; D not resolved. The germline V gene encodes CDR1 SSHAT and CDR2 FNYEAQ (reference sequence). With 2 bases removed from V and 8 bases from J, the gap between germline ends came to 9 bases. The CDR3 loop spans 13 amino acids. CDR3 in DNA: TGTGCCAGCAGCTTATCTGGAGAAGGGGAGCTGTTTTTT. Its translation: CASSLSGEGELFF. Combining the CDR3 with reference TRBV7-7 and TRBJ2-2 gives the whole variable domain GAGVSQSPRYKVTKRGQDVTLRCDPISSHATLYWYQQALGQGPEFLTYFNYEAQPDKSGLPSDRFSAERPEGSISTLTIQRTEQRDSAMYRCASSLSGEGELFFGEGSRLTVL.